Below, one T cell receptor (beta chain) is given with its context. This receptor's antigen is unknown. Per-nucleotide qualities are absent, and no much larger clonotype sits a single base away. This sample was included in a study of T cell changes during pregnancy in multiple sclerosis (dated by TCRdb to between 2018 and 2020). Notes on the research overall: Changes in the T cell repertoire over the course of pregnancy were examined in this study in women with multiple sclerosis.

Library construction relied on the immunoSEQ multiplex PCR assay. In its TCRdb copy, this immuneACCESS table keeps in-frame sequences only and misses some clones. Where compared with another copy, unresolved V genes explain less than half of these, and the others have no known cause. Here the sample has fewer than 50,000 clones; around 94% occur a single time. Of the sample, more than 0.35% falls within the top ten clones. The V and J ends are trimmed by 5 bases and 4 bases, leaving 15 bases between them. Via the germline V gene, CDR1 is SGHTA and CDR2 FQGNSA. The CDR3 sequence holds 15 residues, the cysteine and phenylalanine included. The only DNA kept is the CDR3, 45 bases in frame from the first base.

Sequencing was performed on CD4+ T cells from peripheral blood mononuclear cells, taken in the second trimester of pregnancy. The sequence came from a female donor in good health, enrolled as a control in a pregnancy study. The sequence joins TRBV7-2 to TRBJ1-3; matching of 6 bases hints at TRBD1 as the D gene. The bases read TGTGCCAGCAGCCCGAGGGGGGGCGCGGGAAACACCATATATTTT. Translated, this gives CASSPRGGAGNTIYF.